The source of this T cell receptor (beta chain) is a study of blood T cell repertoires in COVID-19. Study-level information: The origin of the acute and convalescent COVID-19 samples was the United States, Italy and Spain. Sources were T cells, B-cell-depleted T cells, or PBMCs; the material itself was cDNA or gDNA.

J lost 8 bases, V lost 5 bases, and 11 bases had no gene match. The CDR3 totals 15 residues. Germline V gene sequence: CDR1 MNHNY, CDR2 SVGAGI (reference sequence). In the authors' workflow: Amplification of reference gene primers was used by the study to estimate nucleated cell counts. Measured with immunoSEQ multiplex PCR; TCRdb has only the in-frame clones, and not every one. V and J calls and clone size are as listed in that table; D and trimming were resolved from the DNA. The repertoire includes around 64,000 clones, approximately 78% of them detected once, and over 9.5% sits in the top ten. This sequence joins TRBV6-6 and TRBJ1-2; 10 bases align to TRBD1. This receptor was identified in a human donor in a cohort sampled during active COVID-19. Sequenced: peripheral blood. CDR3 nucleotide sequence: TGTGCCAGCAGTGGTCCGGGACAGGGGAAGAACGGCTACACCTTC. Residues: CASSGPGQGKNGYTF.